Listed below are T cell receptor beta chains from one sample, sequenced in a study of T cell changes during pregnancy in multiple sclerosis. Sequenced by immunoSEQ multiplex PCR; TCRdb stores in-frame clones only, minus some. The data hold roughly 27,000 clones, with approximately 91% observed a single time. The specimen comprised CD8+ T cells from peripheral blood mononuclear cells, sampled in the second trimester of pregnancy. These receptors all come from a female donor with multiple sclerosis, enrolled in a pregnancy study. Both conserved end residues are part of each CDR3. A D gene is named only where the DNA matches it firmly. Clone sizes are given selectively: once, few, many, or a class where the clone is expanded.

.,TRBD2,TRBJ2-3,TRBV23-1,TGCGCCAGCAGTCCCGGGGGGGCGGGAGATACGCAGTATTTT,CASSPGGAGDTQYF
.,.,TRBJ1-2,TRBV28,TGTGCCAGCAGTCTCAAAGGGGTATGGGATGGCTACACCTTC,CASSLKGVWDGYTF
.,.,TRBJ2-5,TRBV7-9,TGTGCCAGCAGTTCCACTAGCCGCAAAGAGACCCAGTACTTC,CASSSTSRKETQYF
.,.,TRBJ2-3,TRBV7-3,TGTGCCAGCAGCCTTTCTCTGGGCAGAACTAGCACAGATACGCAGTATTTT,CASSLSLGRTSTDTQYF
.,.,TRBJ2-7,TRBV7-8,TGTGCCAGCAGCAACTCGGGACTTCCCTTCGAGCAGTACTTC,CASSNSGLPFEQYF
.,TRBD1,TRBJ1-2,TRBV29-1,TGCAGCGTTGTTTCGATTCAGGGGGTGGACTATGGCTACACCTTC,CSVVSIQGVDYGYTF
.,TRBD2,TRBJ2-3,TRBV28,TGTGCCAGCAGTTTGCCTACTAGCGGGGGGGCCCCAGATACGCAGTATTTT,CASSLPTSGGAPDTQYF
.,.,TRBJ2-7,TRBV6-5,TGTGCCAGCAAGACGGGGGACCTGGAGGTCTACGAGCAGTACTTC,CASKTGDLEVYEQYF
.,.,TRBJ2-7,TRBV10-2,TGCGCCAGCAGTGGTCGGACAGTACTGTACGAGCAGTACTTC,CASSGRTVLYEQYF
.,.,TRBJ2-2,TRBV7-9,TGTGCCAGCAGCCCGCAGGGCAACACCGGGGAGCTGTTTTTT,CASSPQGNTGELFF
.,.,TRBJ2-1,TRBV5-6,TGTGCCAGCACCCAGGGCAGTTACCATGAGCAGTTCTTC,CASTQGSYHEQFF
.,TRBD2,TRBJ2-1,TRBV4-2,TGTGCCAGCAGCCAAGAAGCGGGGGGGCACAATGAGCAGTTCTTC,CASSQEAGGHNEQFF
once,TRBD2,TRBJ2-5,TRBV4-1,TGCGCCAGCAGCCAACTAGCGGTACTCGGAGAGACCCAGTACTTC,CASSQLAVLGETQYF
once,TRBD1,TRBJ1-1,TRBV10-2,TGCGCCAGCAGCTTCGGGACAGGGGGGTCAAGGAACACTGAAGCTTTCTTT,CASSFGTGGSRNTEAFF
.,TRBD1,TRBJ1-2,TRBV9,TGTGCCAGCAGCCCGAGAGGACAGGGTGGGAACTATGGCTACACCTTC,CASSPRGQGGNYGYTF
.,TRBD2,TRBJ2-1,TRBV5-6,TGTGCCAGCAGCCAGACTAGCGGAAATGAGCAGTTCTTC,CASSQTSGNEQFF